A single sample is the source of the 8 T cell receptor beta chains below, sequenced in a study of T-cell memory formation after mild COVID-19 (dated by TCRdb to about 2021). The library relied on 5' RACE. Reads for this sample came from an Illumina NovaSeq 6000. The raw public data were reprocessed by TCRdb itself: fastp quality trimming at Q25, MiXCR clonotype calling, in-frame beta chains only. Each CDR3 protein appears once, grouped with its most common genes and DNA. The sample table records hundreds of thousands of distinct CDR3 sequences; approximately 18% of these occur just once. The ten biggest clones cover over 9% of the sample. Sequences were obtained from PBMCs or a T cell subset sorted from them (not recorded which). The receptors come from an adult woman who had mild COVID-19 (a few samples of this study predate the infection). The sample titles of this study are shuffled in the database, so cell type and time point are left out; the donor was told from shared clones.

The chain recombines TRBV29-1 with TRBJ1-2, with D possibly TRBD1 on 5 matching bases. This CDR3 is 16 amino acids long. Between the trimmed V and J ends, which lost 1 base and 0 bases, there was a span of 15 bases. In germline, CDR1 is SQVTM, CDR2 ANQGSEA. CDR3 bases: TGCAGCGTTGAAGTCCTCTCCTGGGGGGCTAACTATGGCTACACCTTC. Translated: CSVEVLSWGANYGYTF.

The genes are TRBV15 and TRBJ1-5; D is unresolved. The length of the CDR3 is 15 residues. Between the trimmed V and J ends, which lost 1 base and 4 bases, there was a span of 11 bases. Germline V lookup: CDR1 LNHNV, CDR2 YYDKDF (reference sequence). CDR3 sequence: CATSRGWQANQPQHF. Written as DNA, the CDR3 is TGTGCCACCAGCAGAGGCTGGCAGGCAAATCAGCCCCAGCATTTT.

V is TRBV29-1 and J is TRBJ1-2, with a weak D call TRBD1 (5 bases). CDR3 length: 13 residues. Germline CDR1 and CDR2: SQVTM and ANQGSEA. V dropped 4 bases and J dropped 6 bases, with 15 bases sitting between them. As DNA, the CDR3 is TGCAGCGTTGGGGTCAGGGCTGGGGATGGCTACACCTTC. Translated, it gives CSVGVRAGDGYTF.

Only a few counts were recorded for this clonotype. The chain employs TRBV12-3 or TRBV12-4 and TRBJ2-1; the D is unclear. The CDR3 is 14 residues long. The germline V and J ends were trimmed by 3 bases and 6 bases, with 12 bases remaining between them. The CDR3 spells CASSFAARSNEQFF. CDR3 in DNA: TGTGCCAGCAGTTTTGCGGCGAGAAGCAATGAGCAGTTCTTC.

J is TRBJ1-6 and V is TRBV15; possible D gene TRBD1, 5 bases. Per the germline V gene, CDR1 is LNHNV and CDR2 is YYDKDF (reference sequence). CDR3 length: 12 residues. The V end lost 7 bases, the J end lost 5 bases, and 6 bases lay between the germline ends. CDR3 residues: CATKTDNSPLHF. DNA of the CDR3: TGTGCCACCAAGACAGATAATTCACCCCTCCACTTT.

J is TRBJ1-1 and V is TRBV20-1; possible D gene TRBD1, 6 bases. CDR3 length: 17 residues. Germline CDR1 and CDR2: DFQATT and SNEGSKA (reference sequence). V dropped 0 bases and J dropped 3 bases, with 20 bases sitting between them. CDR3 bases: TGCAGTGCTAGAGATCCTGTTATGGGGGCCCGGGACACTGAAGCTTTCTTT. The encoded protein is CSARDPVMGARDTEAFF.

V is TRBV5-1 and J is TRBJ1-6; the match to TRBD1 covers 8 bases. The CDR3 runs 16 residues. The V gene end was trimmed by 1 base and the J gene end by 9 bases; junction bases not matched to a gene: 9. Germline assignment: CDR1 SGHRS and CDR2 YFSETQ. The CDR3 DNA reads as TGCGCCAGCAGCTTGTCAGCAGGGGGCGGGGGTTCACCCCTCCACTTT. Translation: CASSLSAGGGGSPLHF.

This clonotype was detected a few times. CDR3 residues: CSVGEPLGWGYTF. The CDR3 DNA follows: TGCAGCGTTGGGGAGCCCCTGGGGTGGGGCTACACCTTC. The chain has TRBV29-1 and TRBJ1-2; no clear D gene. This CDR3 spans 13 amino acids. V was pared by 4 bases and J by 8 bases, with 17 bases between. Germline CDR1 reads SQVTM; CDR2 reads ANQGSEA.